This entry lists 28 T cell receptor beta chains sequenced from one sample in a study of blood T cells in healthy people across ages. The use of a sample-barcoded 5' primer and a J-beta primer mix characterized a second PCR of roughly 7 to 11 cycles. One entry per CDR3 protein results from TCRdb running MiXCR on the 5' RACE reads. The table lists 500,000 to 650,000 distinct CDR3 sequences, around a quarter of them singletons, with approximately 3.5% in the top ten. The same data also contributed to another study, on T cells of mothers and their children.

Material for sequencing was blood. Source of these receptors: a boy aged 2 to 9 in good health.

The chain combines TRBV7-2 with TRBJ1-5; the D is unclear. Germline CDR1 and CDR2: SGHTA and FQGNSA. V was cut by 0 bases and J by 0 bases, with 6 bases left in between. This CDR3 has 15 amino acids. CDR3 coding DNA: TGTGCCAGCAGCTTAGCCGGTTATAGCAATCAGCCCCAGCATTTT. Translation gives CASSLAGYSNQPQHF.

This clonotype was detected a few times. V gene TRBV7-9 combines with J gene TRBJ2-3, with 11 nucleotides matching TRBD2. The CDR3 runs 16 residues. V lost 5 bases and J lost 3; bases outside the gene matches: 7. CDR1 and CDR2 (germline): SEHNR, FQNEAQ (reference sequence). For the CDR3, the DNA is TGTGCCAGCAGCCTCCTAGCGGGGGGAGTAACAGATACGCAGTATTTT. Translating it yields CASSLLAGGVTDTQYF. Using reference TRBV7-9 and TRBJ2-3 for the parts outside the CDR3, the full variable domain is DTGVSQNPRHKITKRGQNVTFRCDPISEHNRLYWYRQTLGQGPEFLTYFQNEAQLEKSRLLSDRFSAERPKGSFSTLEIQRTEQGDSAMYLCASSLLAGGVTDTQYFGPGTRLTVL.

The J gene is TRBJ1-2, the V gene TRBV7-2, with TRBD1 matching 9 bases. The CDR3 consists of 15 residues. From germline, CDR1 is SGHTA and CDR2 FQGNSA. The V gene end was trimmed by 4 bases and the J gene end by 8 bases; junction bases not matched to a gene: 11. Here the CDR3 reads CASSSRDRVWEGYTF. The CDR3 nucleotides read TGTGCCAGCAGCTCCCGGGACAGGGTTTGGGAAGGCTACACCTTC.

This clonotype was seen a handful of times. The V call is TRBV3-1, the J call TRBJ2-5; 10 bases map to TRBD2. The junction had 4 bases not matched to a gene; V was cut back by 1 base and J by 2 bases. This CDR3 is built from 16 residues. The V gene's germline CDR1 is LGHDT and CDR2 YNNKEL (reference sequence). The CDR3 sequence: CASSQGGLALQETQYF. CDR3 in DNA: TGTGCCAGCAGCCAAGGGGGACTAGCGTTACAAGAGACCCAGTACTTC.

This clonotype was seen only a few times. The chain has TRBV12-3 or TRBV12-4 and TRBJ2-7; TRBD2 might be the D (5 bases). This CDR3 spans 14 amino acids. V shed 6 bases and J shed 6 bases, with 18 bases lying between them. The CDR3 nucleotides are TGTGCCAGCAGCCTCGGAGGCAGGAGCGCCGAGCAGTACTTC. This codes for CASSLGGRSAEQYF.

The V gene is TRBV6-5, the J gene TRBJ1-1; D is unclear. The V and J ends lost 1 base and 2 bases respectively, with 5 bases between them. CDR3 size: 13 residues. Germline values: CDR1 MNHEY, CDR2 SVGAGI. CDR3 loop: CASSYFANTEAFF. CDR3 coding DNA: TGTGCCAGCAGTTACTTCGCAAACACTGAAGCTTTCTTT.

The sample holds a few counts of this clonotype. V gene TRBV7-8 combines with J gene TRBJ1-5; possible D gene TRBD1, 5 bases. The CDR3 has 15 amino acids. Per the germline V gene, CDR1 is SGHVS and CDR2 is FQNEAQ. V lost 6 bases and J 3 bases, leaving 15 bases between the germline ends. The CDR3 sequence: CASRPRVFANQPQHF. Written as DNA, the CDR3 is TGTGCCAGCAGGCCCAGGGTATTCGCCAATCAGCCCCAGCATTTT.

The genes are TRBV7-2 and TRBJ2-7; the D gene is possibly TRBD2 (6 bases). Germline V gene data show CDR1 as SGHTA and CDR2 as FQGNSA. The V gene lost 7 bases and the J gene lost 0 bases, with 16 bases spanning the gap. CDR3 length: 15 amino acids. The CDR3 is CASTFSGFSSYEQYF. The CDR3 DNA sequence: TGTGCCAGCACCTTTAGCGGTTTTAGCTCCTACGAGCAGTACTTC.

The V and J genes are TRBV11-2 and TRBJ2-2, with no clear D. Germline V gene data show CDR1 as SGHAT and CDR2 as FQNNGV. V was shortened by 2 bases and J by 8 bases, with 6 bases between the two germline ends. The CDR3 consists of 12 residues. The CDR3 loop is CASSLISGELFF. DNA of the CDR3: TGTGCCAGCAGCTTAATATCTGGGGAGCTGTTTTTT.

The chain has TRBV5-1 and TRBJ2-1, with TRBD2 identical over 9 bases. The length of the CDR3 is 16 residues. Germline V CDR1 and CDR2: SGHRS, YFSETQ. Trimming removed 1 base from V and 2 bases from J; junction bases left unmatched: 4. The CDR3 spells CASSLQAGGAYNEQFF. CDR3 DNA sequence: TGCGCCAGCAGCTTGCAAGCGGGGGGAGCCTACAATGAGCAGTTCTTC.

The chain employs TRBV6-5 and TRBJ1-4; maybe TRBD1 (6 bases). V was pared by 2 bases and J by 3 bases, with 10 bases between. Germline CDR1 MNHEY, CDR2 SVGAGI. The CDR3 runs to 15 residues. This CDR3 is CASSYVTGANEKLFF. The CDR3 DNA reads TGTGCCAGCAGTTACGTGACAGGAGCTAATGAAAAACTGTTTTTT.

A remark on this clonotype: A much larger clone lies a single base off, so this may be a read error. The chain has TRBV3-1 and TRBJ1-2; D may be TRBD1 (6 bases). The germline CDR1 and CDR2 sequences are LGHDT and YNNKEL (reference sequence). The CDR3 is made up of 13 amino acids. This chain's CDR3 is CASSQWGANGYIF. The CDR3 DNA is TGTGCCAGCAGCCAATGGGGGGCGAATGGCTACATCTTC.

The gene calls are TRBV19 and TRBJ2-5; TRBD1 or TRBD2 may be the D gene (5 bases each). The V end was cut by 6 bases, the J end by 0 bases, with 11 bases between. Germline V gene data show CDR1 as LNHDA and CDR2 as SQIVND (reference sequence). There are 14 residues in the CDR3. The CDR3 loop is CASREWGYQETQYF. For the CDR3, the DNA is TGTGCCAGTAGGGAGTGGGGGTACCAAGAGACCCAGTACTTC.

The chain carries TRBV5-5 and TRBJ2-5; possible D gene TRBD1, 6 bases. V was cut by 4 bases and J by 2 bases, with 18 bases left in between. The CDR3 extends over 16 amino acids. The germline V gene encodes CDR1 SGHKS and CDR2 YYEKEE (reference sequence). The CDR3 reads CASSSGQSLLQETQYF. CDR3 DNA sequence: TGTGCCAGCAGCAGCGGACAGTCACTCCTACAAGAGACCCAGTACTTC. The full variable domain, rest sourced from reference TRBV5-5 and TRBJ2-5, is DAGVTQSPTHLIKTRGQQVTLRCSPISGHKSVSWYQQVLGQGPQFIFQYYEKEERGRGNFPDRFSARQFPNYSSELNVNALLLGDSALYLCASSSGQSLLQETQYFGPGTRLLVL.

A few counts support this clonotype. The chain employs TRBV20-1 and TRBJ1-2, with D perhaps matching TRBD1 (5 bases). Germline values: CDR1 DFQATT, CDR2 SNEGSKA (reference sequence). CDR3 size: 13 residues. V was clipped by 1 base and J by 3 bases, with 9 bases between them. In DNA form, the CDR3 reads TGCAGTGCTAGAGGGGGGTACGACTATGGCTACACCTTC. Its protein is CSARGGYDYGYTF.

This clonotype occurred a few times. V gene TRBV20-1 combines with J gene TRBJ1-1; no clear D. CDR1 is DFQATT, CDR2 SNEGSKA, per germline (reference sequence). This CDR3 region has 15 residues. The germline V and J ends were trimmed by 4 bases and 0 bases, with 15 bases remaining between them. This CDR3 reads CSAIGSDRMNTEAFF. For the CDR3, the DNA is TGCAGTGCTATAGGGTCGGACCGTATGAACACTGAAGCTTTCTTT.

The V call is TRBV6-5, the J call TRBJ2-1, with D uncertain. CDR1 is MNHEY, CDR2 SVGAGI, per germline. V was clipped by 5 bases and J by 13 bases, with 12 bases between them. This CDR3 region has 11 residues. The CDR3 bases are TGTGCCAGCAGTCAAGATTCCGCCCAGTTCTTC. Protein product: CASSQDSAQFF.

The genes are TRBV19 and TRBJ2-1; 10 bases are shared with TRBD2. Germline V CDR1 and CDR2: LNHDA, SQIVND (reference sequence). The CDR3 consists of 14 residues. V shed 7 bases and J 10 bases; nucleotides not matched to a gene: 10. CDR3 coding DNA: TGTGCCAGTAATCCAGCGGGAGGGCCGAGCGAGCAGTTCTTC. The encoded protein is CASNPAGGPSEQFF.

This rearrangement joins TRBV30 to TRBJ1-2; D possibly corresponds to TRBD1 (6 bases). The V end was cut by 0 bases, the J end by 7 bases, with 15 bases between. Germline V gene lookup returns CDR1 GTSNPN and CDR2 SVGIG (reference sequence). The CDR3 is 14 amino acids. In nucleotides, the CDR3 is TGTGCCTGGAGTGTATCTCCGGGGGCGGGTGGCTACACCTTC. Protein: CAWSVSPGAGGYTF.

The rearrangement joins TRBV27 to TRBJ2-5; tentative D call: TRBD2 (6 bases). CDR1 MNHEY and CDR2 SMNVEV come from the germline V gene (reference sequence). The CDR3 is 15 amino acids. V lost 5 bases and J lost 11, with 24 bases in between. CDR3 residues: CASSPLSGDPYEQYF. CDR3 bases: TGTGCCAGCAGTCCTCTATCGGGAGACCCTTATGAGCAGTACTTC.

As concerns this clonotype: Its ends do not fully match the called genes, so a read error is possible. This sequence joins TRBV12-3 or TRBV12-4 and TRBJ2-1, with unresolved D. This CDR3 region has 15 residues. The CDR3 nucleotides are TGTACCAGCAACGCCTCCCCGAGCTCCTACAATGAGCAGTTCTTC. Its translation is CTSNASPSSYNEQFF.

This clonotype was seen a handful of times. The chain recombines TRBV6-5 with TRBJ2-4; TRBD1 aligns across 9 bases. J gave up 8 bases and V 5 bases, and 13 bases lay outside the gene matches. CDR1 MNHEY and CDR2 SVGAGI come from the germline V gene. The CDR3 sequence is 16 residues long. The CDR3 loop reads CASSRQGVRREDIQYF. The CDR3 region has the DNA TGTGCCAGCAGTAGACAGGGGGTAAGAAGGGAGGACATTCAGTACTTC.

This clonotype was seen more than once but under ten times. The V and J genes are TRBV6-5 and TRBJ1-2; 7 positions match TRBD1. The V and J ends lost 6 bases and 4 bases, in that order; junction bases with no gene match: 8. The CDR3 covers 14 residues. CDR1 is MNHEY, CDR2 SVGAGI, per germline. The CDR3 loop is CASRKTGVFYGYTF. The CDR3 DNA is TGTGCCAGCAGGAAAACAGGGGTTTTCTATGGCTACACCTTC.

The rearrangement uses TRBV12-3 or TRBV12-4 and TRBJ2-7; 8 nucleotides line up with TRBD1. The end of the DNA is better explained by TRBJ2-1, so the J call may be wrong. The CDR3 runs to 13 residues. The CDR3 reads CASSETGVNEQFF. The CDR3 bases are TGTGCCAGCAGTGAGACAGGGGTCAATGAGCAGTTCTTC.

This clonotype was seen more than once but under ten times. The chain has TRBV5-1 and TRBJ2-7; 12 nucleotides line up with TRBD2. CDR1 is SGHRS and CDR2 is YFSETQ in the germline V gene. V dropped 0 bases and J dropped 2; count of bases not matched to a gene: 6. This CDR3 contains 17 residues. Written as DNA, the CDR3 is TGCGCCAGCAGCTTGGAGACTAGCGGGAGCGGGGCCTACGAGCAGTACTTC. It yields the protein CASSLETSGSGAYEQYF.

This clonotype was counted between two and nine times. The CDR3 DNA reads TGCAGTGCTGTCTGGACTAGCGGGGCCTCCTACAATGAGCAGTTCTTC. Its translation is CSAVWTSGASYNEQFF. The chain recombines TRBV20-1 with TRBJ2-1; TRBD2 aligns across 12 bases. CDR3 size: 16 residues. Trimming at V came to 5 bases and at J to 0 bases, leaving 5 bases not matched to a gene. In germline, CDR1 is DFQATT, CDR2 SNEGSKA (reference sequence).

V usage is TRBV12-5 and J usage is TRBJ2-5; D gene ambiguous. V was cut by 2 bases and J by 4 bases, with 14 bases left in between. CDR1 and CDR2 (germline): LGHNT, FRNRAP. The CDR3 extends over 15 amino acids. CDR3 sequence: CASGLTPRVIETQYF. The CDR3 region has the DNA TGTGCTAGTGGTTTGACCCCCCGGGTAATAGAGACCCAGTACTTC.

This clonotype was found a few times. The chain recombines TRBV6-1 with TRBJ1-2; 7 bases map to TRBD1. J lost 0 bases, V lost 6 bases, and 10 bases had no gene match. Germline V gives CDR1 MNHNS, CDR2 SASEGT. This CDR3 has 16 residues. CDR3 nucleotides: TGTGCCAGCAGCCCTCCACCTGGGACAGCTAACTATGGCTACACCTTC. Amino acid sequence: CASSPPPGTANYGYTF.